These T cell receptor beta chains were read from a single sample in a study of blood T cell repertoires in COVID-19. This table comes from immunoSEQ multiplex PCR, and its TCRdb copy is limited to in-frame clones, with some not included. In the table there are more than 300,000 clones, 80% to 90% of which are singletons. Sequencing was done on a sample of peripheral blood. These receptors were collected from a woman between 45 and 65 years old with acute or convalescent COVID-19. CDR3s include the opening cysteine and the closing phenylalanine or tryptophan. The D gene is left open where the match is weak. Where a row states a size, it is once, few, many or the class of an expanded clone; other rows omit it.

V,J,D,size,DNA,CDR3
TRBV4-2,TRBJ1-1,NA,NA,TGTGCCAGCAGCCAGTCGGACACTGAAGCTTTCTTT,CASSQSDTEAFF
TRBV5-4,TRBJ2-2,TRBD1,NA,TGTGCCAGCAGCAGACCACGACAGGGCGGGAACACCGGGGAGCTGTTTTTT,CASSRPRQGGNTGELFF
TRBV11-2,TRBJ2-7,NA,NA,TGTGCCAGCAGCGGACTCCATCAGGTTTACGAGCAGTACTTC,CASSGLHQVYEQYF
TRBV7-9,TRBJ2-3,TRBD2,NA,TGTGCCAGCAGCCGCGCGTCTAGCGGGGGAGGAGATACGCAGTATTTT,CASSRASSGGGDTQYF
TRBV5-6,TRBJ2-2,TRBD1,NA,TGTGCCAGCAGCTTGGTAATTGGACAGGGACCCCGGGAGCTGTTTTTT,CASSLVIGQGPRELFF
TRBV4-3,TRBJ2-1,TRBD2,NA,TGCGCCAGCAGCCCCCTACCCGAGACTAGCTATGAGCAGTTCTTC,CASSPLPETSYEQFF
TRBV2,TRBJ2-5,NA,NA,TGTGCCAGCACCACGACAGTGGGGGAGACCCAGTACTTC,CASTTTVGETQYF
TRBV3-1/TRBV3-2,TRBJ2-6,NA,NA,TGTGCCAGCAGCCAAGACAGCTCTGGGGCCAACGTCCTGACTTTC,CASSQDSSGANVLTF
TRBV5-1,TRBJ1-2,TRBD1,NA,TGCGCCAGCAGCCCGGGGGGACAGGGAAATGGCTACACCTTC,CASSPGGQGNGYTF
TRBV30,TRBJ1-2,NA,once,TGTGCCTGGAGTATGGCCGAGCGGGACTATGGCTACACCTTC,CAWSMAERDYGYTF
TRBV7-9,TRBJ1-2,NA,NA,TGTGCCAGCAGCCAGGACACTCTTTGGTATGGCTACACCTTC,CASSQDTLWYGYTF
TRBV29-1,TRBJ1-1,NA,NA,TGCAGCGTTGGCAGGGCGAACACTGAAGCTTTCTTT,CSVGRANTEAFF
TRBV6-5,TRBJ2-3,NA,NA,TGTGCCAGCAAAAGGGGAACAGATACGCAGTATTTT,CASKRGTDTQYF
TRBV12-3/TRBV12-4,TRBJ1-2,NA,NA,TGTGCCAGCAGAATACAGGGACGTGGCTACACCTTC,CASRIQGRGYTF
TRBV6-1,TRBJ1-4,TRBD1,once,TGTGCCAGCAGTGAACAAGACAGGGGAGGCGAAAAACTGTTTTTT,CASSEQDRGGEKLFF
TRBV29-1,TRBJ2-1,NA,NA,TGCAGCGTCCCAATGACAGGCCTATCCTACAATGAGCAGTTCTTC,CSVPMTGLSYNEQFF